Below are 28 T cell receptor beta chains sequenced from a single sample in a study of T cell repertoires in cytomegalovirus infection (dated by TCRdb to about 2019). Sample treatment or condition, as interpreted from the label and publication: in vitro stimulation with specific CMV peptide epitopes to enrich CMV-specific T cells. For these TCRs, the target antigens are not known. TCRdb shows the sequencer as Illumina HiSeq 1500. TCRdb passed the public sequencing reads through fastp at Q25 and MiXCR, retaining productive beta sequences. Rows with one shared CDR3 protein collapse into an entry with the most common genes and DNA. Counted in this sample were 300,000 to 400,000 distinct CDR3 sequences; more than 20% of them appeared once. In total, the top ten clones hold roughly 13% of the sample. This specimen consisted of cultured PBMCs, obtained from culture after CMV antigen stimulation. These receptors originate from a human donor in good health (CMV status not recorded). Some clones in this sample may be carry-over from other donors' samples.

The chain uses TRBV6-1 and TRBJ2-3, with D possibly matching TRBD2 (6 bases). Trimming took 6 bases from V and 4 from J, leaving 14 bases between them. Looked up from germline, CDR1 is MNHNS and CDR2 is SASEGT. The CDR3 consists of 14 residues. The CDR3 loop is CASRAFGSSDTQYF. The CDR3 DNA reads as TGTGCCAGCAGGGCCTTCGGGAGCTCAGATACGCAGTATTTT.

This clonotype has just a few counts. This CDR3 reads CASSSDRGLRYNEQFF. DNA for the CDR3: TGTGCCAGCAGCTCGGACAGGGGGCTAAGGTACAATGAGCAGTTCTTC. The V gene is TRBV11-2, the J gene TRBJ2-1; 11 bases agree with TRBD1. V gave up 4 bases and J gave up 4 bases; unmatched junction bases: 6. The CDR3 covers 16 residues. Per the germline V gene, CDR1 is SGHAT and CDR2 is FQNNGV.

The genes are TRBV7-6 and TRBJ2-2; 11 bases match TRBD1. V lost 1 base, J lost 5 bases, and 6 bases stayed unmatched. The germline V gene has CDR1 SGHVS and CDR2 FNYEAQ. The CDR3 has 17 amino acids. The CDR3 loop reads CASSLVSGQGVTGELFF. The CDR3 bases are TGTGCCAGCAGCTTAGTGTCGGGACAGGGGGTTACCGGGGAGCTGTTTTTT.

The chain combines TRBV20-1 with TRBJ2-4; no firm D call. The V end was cut by 0 bases, the J end by 2 bases, with 5 bases between. This CDR3 is built from 13 residues. Per the germline V gene, CDR1 is DFQATT and CDR2 is SNEGSKA (reference sequence). CDR3 loop: CSARDGPKNIQYF. DNA of the CDR3: TGCAGTGCTAGAGATGGCCCCAAAAACATTCAGTACTTC.

This clonotype was recorded at least ten times. The chain is built from TRBV12-3 or TRBV12-4 and TRBJ1-2; D not certain. Deletions cut 3 bases from V and 0 bases from J, with 14 bases between. CDR3 length: 16 amino acids. CDR3 bases: TGTGCCAGCAGTTTTTCAGGTTCTGGGGCTAACTATGGCTACACCTTC. Translating gives CASSFSGSGANYGYTF.

The chain links TRBV2 to TRBJ2-2, with TRBD2 matching over 9 bases. The CDR3 contains 15 residues. Germline V lookup: CDR1 SNHLY, CDR2 FYNNEI. Germline trimming cut 7 bases from V and 6 bases from J; bases unmatched to any gene: 9. DNA of the CDR3: TGTGCCAGCAACCCGACTAGCGGCTCGTCCGGGGAGCTGTTTTTT. Protein product: CASNPTSGSSGELFF.

This clonotype was counted many times. This rearrangement joins TRBV7-2 to TRBJ2-3; 10 bases match TRBD2. Per the germline V gene, CDR1 is SGHTA and CDR2 is FQGNSA. V gave up 1 base and J gave up 6 bases; unmatched junction bases: 10. This CDR3 is 17 amino acids long. Here the CDR3 reads CASSLVSGAGGPDTQYF. The DNA for the CDR3 is TGTGCCAGCAGCTTAGTGTCAGGAGCGGGAGGGCCGGATACGCAGTATTTT.

A few counts support this clonotype. The V and J genes are TRBV7-6 and TRBJ1-1, with D perhaps TRBD1 (5 bases). There are 14 residues in the CDR3. Deletions cut 5 bases from V and 1 base from J, with 11 bases between. Germline CDR1 is SGHVS and CDR2 is FNYEAQ. The CDR3, as DNA: TGTGCCAGCAGCGCGGGACCCCGGAACACTGAAGCTTTCTTT. It yields the protein CASSAGPRNTEAFF. The variable domain in full, with the rest retrieved from reference TRBV7-6 and TRBJ1-1, is GAGVSQSPRYKVTKRGQDVALRCDPISGHVSLYWYRQALGQGPEFLTYFNYEAQQDKSGLPNDRFSAERPEGSISTLTIQRTEQRDSAMYRCASSAGPRNTEAFFGQGTRLTVV.

This clonotype has ten or more counts. The chain joins TRBV7-8 to TRBJ2-7; D is possibly TRBD1 (6 bases). From germline, CDR1 is SGHVS and CDR2 FQNEAQ. V lost 5 bases, J lost 4 bases, and 18 bases lay in between. CDR3 length: 15 residues. The CDR3: CASSHLLGTPYEQYV. CDR3 nucleotides: TGTGCCAGCAGCCATTTATTAGGGACACCATACGAGCAGTACGTC.

V usage is TRBV2 and J usage is TRBJ2-5; D possibly corresponds to TRBD1 (5 bases). Trimming left V 6 bases short and J 1 base short, with 9 bases between. Per germline, CDR1 SNHLY and CDR2 FYNNEI. The CDR3 loop spans 13 amino acids. The CDR3 loop reads CASSRQLQETQYF. The CDR3 DNA reads as TGTGCCAGCAGCCGACAGCTCCAAGAGACCCAGTACTTC.

This clonotype has just a few counts. The chain recombines TRBV6-2 or TRBV6-3 with TRBJ2-1; 11 bases fit TRBD2. The ends lost 7 bases at V and 0 bases at J; junction bases unmatched: 2. From germline, CDR1 is MNHEY and CDR2 SVGEGT. This CDR3 is built from 15 residues. The CDR3 is CASISGRASYNEQFF. CDR3 sequence (DNA): TGTGCCAGCATTAGCGGGAGGGCCTCCTACAATGAGCAGTTCTTC.

This clonotype was observed a single time. This sequence joins TRBV20-1 and TRBJ2-3; no clear D. The CDR3 length is 14 residues. Germline CDR1 is DFQATT and CDR2 is SNEGSKA (reference sequence). Trimming shortened V by 0 bases and J by 0 bases, and 7 bases separated the two germline ends. The CDR3 nucleotides read TGCAGTGCTAGAGATGCTGCCAGCACAGATACGCAGTATTTT. Residues: CSARDAASTDTQYF.

The rearrangement uses TRBV14 and TRBJ2-5; D is perhaps TRBD2 (6 bases). This CDR3 contains 17 residues. CDR1 SGHDN and CDR2 FVKESK come from the germline V gene. V was cut by 1 base and J by 5 bases, with 20 bases left in between. CDR3 sequence (DNA): TGTGCCAGCAGCCAAGGAGTAGGTCGCGGGGTGGTGGAGACCCAGTACTTC. Translation gives CASSQGVGRGVVETQYF.

The rearrangement links TRBV27 to TRBJ2-5, with TRBD2 identical over 9 bases. V shed 6 bases and J 1 base; nucleotides not matched to a gene: 12. The length of the CDR3 is 17 residues. Germline V gene lookup returns CDR1 MNHEY and CDR2 SMNVEV (reference sequence). CDR3 nucleotides: TGTGCCAGCAGCCCTATCAGGCTAGCGGGACCCCAAGAGACCCAGTACTTC. Translation gives CASSPIRLAGPQETQYF.

This clonotype has more than one count but fewer than ten. This chain links TRBV12-3 or TRBV12-4 with TRBJ1-1, with D perhaps matching TRBD1 (6 bases). The V end lost 5 bases, the J end lost 0 bases, and 10 bases lay between the germline ends. The CDR3 contains 14 residues. CDR3: CASSAGAMNTEAFF. The CDR3 DNA is TGTGCCAGCAGTGCGGGGGCTATGAACACTGAAGCTTTCTTT.

This clonotype was seen a handful of times. The genes are TRBV6-6 and TRBJ2-2; D is perhaps TRBD2 (5 bases). The germline V gene has CDR1 MNHNY and CDR2 SVGAGI (reference sequence). The V end lost 2 bases, the J end lost 6 bases, and 7 bases lay between the germline ends. CDR3 length equals 13 residues. The CDR3 DNA reads TGTGCCAGCAGTTACACCGGGGCCGGGGAGCTGTTTTTT. Encoded protein: CASSYTGAGELFF.

This clonotype was detected a few times. The chain is built from TRBV7-2 and TRBJ2-7; 12 nucleotides align to TRBD2. Trimming at V came to 2 bases and at J to 4 bases, leaving 3 bases not matched to a gene. Germline CDR1 and CDR2: SGHTA and FQGNSA. There are 15 residues in the CDR3. This CDR3 reads CASSLSLAGGYEQYV. Written as DNA, the CDR3 is TGTGCCAGCAGCTTATCACTAGCGGGAGGTTACGAGCAGTACGTC.

This clonotype came up a few times. The chain carries TRBV12-3 or TRBV12-4 and TRBJ1-5, with D tentatively TRBD1 (5 bases). The CDR3 covers 16 residues. Trimming took 6 bases from V and 0 from J, leaving 15 bases between them. CDR3 region: CASRRDSDYSNQPQHF. The CDR3 DNA reads TGTGCCAGCAGACGTGACAGCGATTATAGCAATCAGCCCCAGCATTTT.

This clonotype was counted between two and nine times. This chain connects TRBV6-2 or TRBV6-3 to TRBJ2-2; unclear D gene. Trimming left V 0 bases short and J 7 bases short, with 15 bases between. The V gene's germline CDR1 is MNHEY and CDR2 SVGEGT. The CDR3 has 16 amino acids. CDR3 protein: CASSYSNIRVGGELFF. DNA of the CDR3: TGTGCCAGCAGTTACTCGAACATCCGGGTCGGCGGGGAGCTGTTTTTT.

This clonotype was detected only a few times. The J gene is TRBJ2-3, the V gene TRBV7-2, with 8 bases that match TRBD2. V was clipped by 8 bases and J by 2 bases; unmatched bases: 6. This CDR3 is built from 14 residues. The germline gives CDR1 SGHTA, CDR2 FQGNSA. CDR3 residues: CASLRGGYTDTQYF. DNA of the CDR3: TGTGCCAGCCTCCGGGGGGGGTACACAGATACGCAGTATTTT.

The chain links TRBV12-5 to TRBJ2-3; 9 bases map to TRBD2. After removal of 2 bases from V and 3 bases from J, the junction contained 6 bases not matched to a gene. Germline-derived CDR1 and CDR2 are LGHNT and FRNRAP. The CDR3 extends over 16 amino acids. The CDR3 bases are TGTGCTAGTGGTTTGTCTGGAGCGGGAGGAACAGATACGCAGTATTTT. Protein sequence: CASGLSGAGGTDTQYF.

V and J are TRBV20-1 and TRBJ2-7; D is possibly TRBD2 (7 bases). V was trimmed by 6 bases and J by 2 bases, leaving 17 bases between them. This CDR3 is built from 14 residues. Germline V CDR1 and CDR2: DFQATT, SNEGSKA (reference sequence). CDR3 loop: CSAGGGVVTYEQYF. The CDR3 bases are TGCAGTGCAGGGGGAGGGGTAGTAACCTACGAGCAGTACTTC.

This clonotype has only a few counts. This chain links TRBV6-2 or TRBV6-3 with TRBJ2-1; TRBD1 might be the D (6 bases). Germline values: CDR1 MNHEY, CDR2 SVGEGT. V was shortened by 7 bases and J by 8 bases, with 21 bases between the two germline ends. CDR3 length: 15 amino acids. CDR3 nucleotides: TGTGCCAGCACCCAACTGGACTTGAACAGGGATGAGCAGTTCTTC. It encodes CASTQLDLNRDEQFF.

The chain links TRBV24-1 to TRBJ1-2; weak D call: TRBD1 (6 bases). Trimming left V 7 bases short and J 4 bases short, with 12 bases between. Looked up from germline, CDR1 is KGHDR and CDR2 is SFDVKD. This CDR3 spans 13 amino acids. CDR3 coding DNA: TGTGCCACCAGCGCTCAGGGGATCTATGGCTACACCTTC. It specifies CATSAQGIYGYTF.

This clonotype was seen at least ten times. The chain is built from TRBV20-1 and TRBJ2-1, with 10 bases that match TRBD2. Trimming removed 0 bases from V and 10 bases from J; junction bases left unmatched: 9. Germline V gene sequence: CDR1 DFQATT, CDR2 SNEGSKA (reference sequence). There are 15 residues in the CDR3. CDR3 nucleotide sequence: TGCAGTGCTAGAGATCGGGTAGCGGGAGGCCCGGAGCAGTTCTTC. Its protein product is CSARDRVAGGPEQFF.

V gene TRBV19 combines with J gene TRBJ2-7, with D possibly called TRBD1 or TRBD2 (5 bases each). Germline loops: CDR1 LNHDA, CDR2 SQIVND (reference sequence). This CDR3 contains 16 residues. V was pared by 9 bases and J by 7 bases, with 28 bases between. The CDR3 spells CARPGSSEAMGREQYV. CDR3 DNA sequence: TGTGCCAGGCCAGGGTCCTCGGAGGCGATGGGGCGAGAGCAGTACGTC.

The CDR3 region has the DNA TGCAGTGCTAGGGGCCCTTCCGGGAGCGACTCCTACGAGCAGTACTTC. As protein: CSARGPSGSDSYEQYF. The chain employs TRBV20-1 and TRBJ2-7, with a tentative D call TRBD2 (6 bases). The CDR3 sequence is 16 residues long. V was shortened by 3 bases and J by 0 bases, with 18 bases between the two germline ends. Germline CDR1 is DFQATT and CDR2 is SNEGSKA (reference sequence).

V gene TRBV7-9 combines with J gene TRBJ1-5, with D possibly TRBD1 on 5 matching bases. Trimming pared 2 bases from V and 5 bases from J, leaving 16 bases between. There are 16 residues in the CDR3. CDR1 and CDR2 from the germline V gene are SEHNR and FQNEAQ (reference sequence). This CDR3 is CASSLTAGRGDQPQHF. In DNA, the CDR3 is TGTGCCAGCAGCTTAACGGCAGGGCGTGGGGATCAGCCCCAGCATTTT.